The 11 T cell receptor beta chains given below trace back to one sample, sequenced in a study of human T cells and chemical hapten exposure. Time point noted: patch test 1, 2 weeks after DPC sensitization. Treatment denoted: therapeutic diphenylcyclopropenone sensitization with weekly scalp DPC. TCRdb redid the calling of the RACE reads with MiXCR, one entry per CDR3 protein. The table has fewer than 400,000 distinct CDR3 sequences, 5.5% to 8% seen once; the top ten hold approximately 8%. The starting material was whole blood, obtained in connection with sensitization to the hapten diphenylcyclopropenone (DPC). Receptors originate from a woman aged 18-29 years with alopecia areata. Some clones in this sample may be carry-over from other donors' samples.

This rearrangement joins TRBV5-1 to TRBJ2-3, with 7 bases fitting TRBD2. V shed 2 bases and J 6 bases; nucleotides not matched to a gene: 6. This CDR3 is built from 14 residues. CDR1 is SGHRS, CDR2 YFSETQ, per germline. The CDR3 region is CASSFQRGGDTQYF. In DNA, the CDR3 is TGCGCCAGCAGCTTCCAGCGGGGAGGGGATACGCAGTATTTT.

This clonotype was counted many times. The chain links TRBV6-2 or TRBV6-3 to TRBJ2-7; D gene unclear. Germline V gene sequence: CDR1 MNHEY, CDR2 SVGEGT. Trimming removed 6 bases at V and 1 base at J, with 10 bases between. CDR3 length equals 13 residues. The CDR3 sequence: CASSLGSSYEQYF. CDR3 nucleotides: TGTGCCAGCAGCCTGGGTAGTTCCTACGAGCAGTACTTC.

The CDR3 DNA is TGCAGCGTTGAAGCCGACAGGGGTAGCACAGATACGCAGTATTTT. This translates into CSVEADRGSTDTQYF. The chain is built from TRBV29-1 and TRBJ2-3, with 8 nucleotides matching TRBD1. V lost 1 base and J lost 0; bases outside the gene matches: 3. The CDR3 runs 15 residues. Germline loops: CDR1 SQVTM, CDR2 ANQGSEA.

This chain links TRBV2 with TRBJ1-5, with 7 bases matching TRBD1. With V trimmed by 8 bases and J by 0 bases, 10 bases remained unmatched. Per germline, CDR1 SNHLY and CDR2 FYNNEI. The CDR3 loop spans 16 amino acids. The CDR3 DNA reads as TGTGCCAGCTGCCTGGGACAGTCTTATAGCAATCAGCCCCAGCATTTT. Its protein is CASCLGQSYSNQPQHF.

This clonotype was detected only a few times. The chain couples TRBV28 to TRBJ2-7; 10 nucleotides match TRBD1. CDR3 length: 15 residues. After removal of 6 bases from V and 6 bases from J, the junction contained 11 bases not matched to a gene. In germline, CDR1 is MDHEN, CDR2 SYDVKM. The CDR3 loop is CASRSPWTGGVEQYF. CDR3 bases: TGTGCCAGCAGGTCCCCGTGGACAGGGGGGGTCGAGCAGTACTTC.

This clonotype was observed many times. V gene TRBV13 combines with J gene TRBJ2-6; D gene uncertain. This CDR3 is 15 amino acids long. The germline gives CDR1 PRHDT, CDR2 FYEKMQ (reference sequence). Trimming stripped 2 bases from V and 0 bases from J, with 5 bases between. CDR3 region: CASSLSPSGANVLTF. In DNA form, the CDR3 reads TGTGCCAGCAGCTTATCCCCCTCTGGGGCCAACGTCCTGACTTTC.

This clonotype has more than one count but fewer than ten. The chain recombines TRBV12-3 or TRBV12-4 with TRBJ2-2; 7 positions agree with TRBD1. This CDR3 is built from 15 residues. The V and J ends lost 1 base and 4 bases, in that order; junction bases with no gene match: 3. The CDR3 DNA is TGTGCCAGCAGTTTAGGGGACAGAGTCACCGGGGAGCTGTTTTTT. It yields the protein CASSLGDRVTGELFF.

This clonotype occurred many times. The chain combines TRBV6-6 with TRBJ2-7; D assignment may be TRBD1 or TRBD2 (5 bases each). Trimming cost V 4 bases and J 3 bases, with 13 bases left between them. The CDR3 runs to 14 residues. CDR1 and CDR2 from the germline V gene are MNHNY and SVGAGI (reference sequence). The CDR3 DNA sequence: TGTGCCAGCAGTTGGAACGGGGACGACTACGAGCAGTACTTC. This encodes CASSWNGDDYEQYF.

A few counts support this clonotype. The chain uses TRBV20-1 and TRBJ1-5; unclear D gene. The CDR3 sequence is 12 residues long. CDR1 and CDR2 (germline): DFQATT, SNEGSKA (reference sequence). Trimming stripped 5 bases from V and 7 bases from J, with 12 bases between. CDR3 residues: CSAPRLNQPQHF. As DNA, the CDR3 is TGCAGTGCTCCCCGACTGAACCAGCCCCAGCATTTT.

This clonotype was picked up a small number of times. This rearrangement joins TRBV28 to TRBJ2-3, with a possible D match to TRBD2 (6 bases). With 7 bases removed from V and 0 bases from J, the gap between germline ends came to 11 bases. The CDR3 length is 14 residues. The germline V gene has CDR1 MDHEN and CDR2 SYDVKM. CDR3 DNA sequence: TGTGCCAGCATGGGGCGGGGCAGCACAGATACGCAGTATTTT. Amino acid sequence: CASMGRGSTDTQYF. Using reference TRBV28 and TRBJ2-3 for the parts outside the CDR3, the full variable domain is DVKVTQSSRYLVKRTGEKVFLECVQDMDHENMFWYRQDPGLGLRLIYFSYDVKMKEKGDIPEGYSVSREKKERFSLILESASTNQTSMYLCASMGRGSTDTQYFGPGTRLTVL.

This clonotype was counted between two and nine times. The rearrangement joins TRBV20-1 to TRBJ2-1, with 7 bases matching TRBD2. V lost 5 bases, J lost 2 bases, and 12 bases stayed unmatched. Germline loops: CDR1 DFQATT, CDR2 SNEGSKA (reference sequence). CDR3 size: 16 residues. Here the CDR3 DNA reads TGCAGTGCTCCCAAGCCCTTAGCGGGCGCCTACAATGAGCAGTTCTTC. Translation: CSAPKPLAGAYNEQFF.